The 4 T cell receptor beta chains in this list originate from one sample, sequenced in a study of response to subunit inactivated influenza vaccine. MiXCR, applied by TCRdb to the RT-PCR reads, yields one record per CDR3 protein. The profile shows 400,000 to 550,000 distinct CDR3 sequences, roughly 23% of them singletons. The sample here was CD4+ T cells sorted from PBMCs, taken less than 6 days after vaccination. These TCRs come from a man over 45 who received an inactivated influenza vaccine.

This clonotype was counted only a few times. This chain connects TRBV6-5 to TRBJ1-2; D might be TRBD1 (5 bases). CDR1 is MNHEY and CDR2 is SVGAGI in the germline V gene. The CDR3 is 11 amino acids. Trimming removed 7 bases from V and 10 bases from J, with 13 bases in between. Written as DNA, the CDR3 is TGTGCCAGCAATTCGAGGGGATTCTACACCTTC. Amino acid sequence: CASNSRGFYTF.

The genes are TRBV6-2 or TRBV6-3 and TRBJ2-5; weak D call: TRBD1 (6 bases). Trimming took off 4 bases at V and 10 bases at J, with 16 bases between the two ends. The CDR3 runs 13 residues. Germline-derived CDR1 and CDR2 are MNHEY and SVGEGT. Written as DNA, the CDR3 is TGTGCCAGCAGTTTGGACGGGTCAGGGGTCCAGTACTTC. Encoded protein: CASSLDGSGVQYF.

This chain connects TRBV7-2 to TRBJ2-2; D unclear. V shed 5 bases and J shed 6 bases, with 13 bases lying between them. The CDR3 totals 14 residues. The V gene's germline CDR1 is SGHTA and CDR2 FQGNSA. The CDR3: CASSRLRNAGELFF. DNA of the CDR3: TGTGCCAGCAGCCGCCTCAGAAACGCCGGGGAGCTGTTTTTT.

The V gene is TRBV6-1, the J gene TRBJ2-2, with 10 bases identical to TRBD2. In germline, CDR1 is MNHNS, CDR2 SASEGT. The CDR3 is 15 amino acids. The V and J ends lost 7 bases and 5 bases, in that order; junction bases with no gene match: 7. Here the CDR3 DNA reads TGTGCCAGCAATGACCGTAGCGGGAGGACCGGGGAGCTGTTTTTT. It is translated as CASNDRSGRTGELFF.